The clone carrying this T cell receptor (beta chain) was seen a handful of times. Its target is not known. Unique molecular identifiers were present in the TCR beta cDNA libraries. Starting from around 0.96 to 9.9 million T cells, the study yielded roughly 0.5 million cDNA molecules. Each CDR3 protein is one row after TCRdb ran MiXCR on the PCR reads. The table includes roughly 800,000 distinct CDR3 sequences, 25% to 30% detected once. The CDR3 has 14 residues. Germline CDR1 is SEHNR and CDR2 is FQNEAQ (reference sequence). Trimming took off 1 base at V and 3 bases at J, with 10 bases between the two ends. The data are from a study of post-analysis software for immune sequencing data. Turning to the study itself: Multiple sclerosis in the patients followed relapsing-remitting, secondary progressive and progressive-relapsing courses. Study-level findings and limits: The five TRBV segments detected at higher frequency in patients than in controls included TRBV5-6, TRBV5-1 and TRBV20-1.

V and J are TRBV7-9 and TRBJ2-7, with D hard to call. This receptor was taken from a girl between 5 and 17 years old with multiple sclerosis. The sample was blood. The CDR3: CASSLVLADYEQYF. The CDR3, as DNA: TGTGCCAGCAGCTTAGTTCTGGCGGACTACGAGCAGTACTTC.